The clone carrying this T cell receptor (beta chain) was found a few times. The source of the sample is a study of T cells in localized non-small cell lung cancer. J was trimmed by 8 bases and V by 7 bases; bases with no gene match: 10. The CDR3 contains 14 residues. Per the germline V gene, CDR1 is MNHGY and CDR2 is SAAAGT. Sequencing used immunoSEQ multiplex PCR; TCRdb keeps in-frame clones, though not all of them. The table includes 3,000 or so clones, roughly 23% detected once. The chain employs TRBV6-8 and TRBJ2-3; 9 bases map to TRBD2. The clonotype was recovered from an older female donor with stage III lung adenocarcinoma. Here the sequenced sample was lung tumor tissue, taken before any cancer treatment. The CDR3 loop reads CASKTSGSRFTQYF. CDR3 coding DNA: TGTGCCAGCAAGACTAGCGGCTCCAGATTTACGCAGTATTTT.